One T cell receptor beta chain is described in this entry. CD8+ and CD4+ blood T cells underwent TCR beta sequencing. CDR3 size: 22 residues. The trim removed 2 bases at V and 5 bases at J, leaving 29 bases unmatched. Per germline, CDR1 MNHEY and CDR2 SVGEGT. This specimen belongs to a study of CD8 T cells in Susac syndrome. Random hexamers primed reverse transcription of roughly 0.45 to 1 ug RNA. TCR beta CDR3 was amplified by immunoSEQ multiplex PCR. This amplification extended across 54 Vbeta and 13 Jbeta segments. One entry per CDR3 protein results from TCRdb running MiXCR on the immunoSEQ multiplex PCR reads. The sample includes approximately 120,000 distinct CDR3 sequences, over 90% of them seen just once.

The chain employs TRBV6-2 or TRBV6-3 and TRBJ2-5; 7 bases fit TRBD2. Source material: CD8+ T cells from PBMCs. The receptor's source is a human donor with multiple sclerosis. CDR3 sequence reads: CASSYPGPKNPTSRSARETQYF. The CDR3 region has the DNA TGTGCCAGCAGTTACCCGGGACCCAAAAACCCGACTAGCCGGAGCGCCCGGGAGACCCAGTACTTC.